The present entry profiles one T cell receptor (beta chain) with its context. The antigen is undetermined. This entry belongs to a study of T cells in Graves' hyperthyroidism and ophthalmopathy. Whole-study findings and limits: Most expanded thyroid clonotypes above 0.001 recurred in blood.

Germline V gene sequence: CDR1 MDHEN, CDR2 SYDVKM. The V end lost 4 bases, the J end lost 0 bases, and 22 bases lay between the germline ends. The CDR3 runs 18 residues. TCR beta CDR3 regions were amplified from RNA. A set of HTBI primers served as the primers for a first-round RT-PCR of the TCR CDR3. TCRdb re-analysed the multiplex PCR reads in MiXCR, keeping a single row per CDR3 protein. The sample consists of over 150,000 distinct CDR3 sequences, 17% of them appearing once. The diagnoses drew upon clinical symptoms, serum thyroxine and TRAb, thyroid ultrasound and orbital computed tomography. The rearrangement joins TRBV28 to TRBJ2-7; D remains ambiguous. Specimen: blood. This sequence originates from a woman aged 50 to 60 with Graves' hyperthyroidism. The CDR3 region is CASSSPKDTFSSSYEQYF. CDR3 coding DNA: TGTGCCAGCAGTTCACCAAAAGACACTTTTTCCAGCTCCTACGAGCAGTACTTC.